This T cell receptor (beta chain) was sequenced during a study of T cell responses to AZD1222 COVID-19 vaccine. CDR1 and CDR2 from the germline V gene are LNHNV and YYDKDF (reference sequence). This CDR3 is 14 amino acids long. The V gene lost 0 bases and the J gene lost 7 bases, with 13 bases spanning the gap. Here immunoSEQ multiplex PCR was the method, and the copy in TCRdb shows in-frame clones only, minus some. The table records fewer than 110,000 clones, over 80% of them present only once. This sequence joins TRBV15 and TRBJ2-7; maybe TRBD1 (6 bases). The receptor was derived from an adult in good health. The source was peripheral blood, collected on day 0 of AZD1222 vaccination. The CDR3 DNA reads TGTGCCACCAGCAGAGACAGGGGAAGCTTGGAGCAGTACTTC. As protein: CATSRDRGSLEQYF.